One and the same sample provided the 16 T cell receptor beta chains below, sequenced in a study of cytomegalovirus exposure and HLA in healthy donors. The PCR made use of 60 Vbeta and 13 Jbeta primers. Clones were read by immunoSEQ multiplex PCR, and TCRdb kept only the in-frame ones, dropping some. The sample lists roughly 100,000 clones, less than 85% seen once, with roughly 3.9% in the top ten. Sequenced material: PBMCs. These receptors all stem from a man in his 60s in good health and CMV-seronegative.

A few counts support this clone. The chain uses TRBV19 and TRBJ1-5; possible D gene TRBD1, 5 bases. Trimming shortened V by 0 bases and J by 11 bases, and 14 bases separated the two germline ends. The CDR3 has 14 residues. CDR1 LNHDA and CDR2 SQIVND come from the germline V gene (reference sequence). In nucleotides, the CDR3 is TGTGCCAGTAGTATAGATTGGAAGGACACATCCCAGCATTTT. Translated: CASSIDWKDTSQHF. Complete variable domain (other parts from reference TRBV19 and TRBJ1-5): DGGITQSPKYLFRKEGQNVTLSCEQNLNHDAMYWYRQDPGQGLRLIYYSQIVNDFQKGDIAEGYSVSREKKESFPLTVTSAQKNPTAFYLCASSIDWKDTSQHFGDGTRLSIL.

This CDR3 is CASSPRDPNTEAFF. CDR3 sequence (DNA): TGCGCCAGCTCTCCGCGGGACCCGAACACTGAAGCTTTCTTT. The chain uses TRBV5-1 and TRBJ1-1; weak D call: TRBD1 (5 bases). This CDR3 has 14 residues. Germline loops: CDR1 SGHRS, CDR2 YFSETQ. Between the trimmed V and J ends, which lost 7 bases and 1 base, there was a span of 14 bases.

The CDR3 DNA follows: TGTGCCAGCAATATGGGACAGAGCACAGATACGCAGTATTTT. Encoded protein: CASNMGQSTDTQYF. The chain links TRBV2 to TRBJ2-3, with 7 bases fitting TRBD1. CDR3 length: 14 residues. Trimming cost V 7 bases and J 0 bases; bases outside gene matches: 4. From germline, CDR1 is SNHLY and CDR2 FYNNEI. The variable domain in full, completed from reference TRBV2 and TRBJ2-3, reads EPEVTQTPSHQVTQMGQEVILRCVPISNHLYFYWYRQILGQKVEFLVSFYNNEISEKSEIFDDQFSVERPDGSNFTLKIRSTKLEDSAMYFCASNMGQSTDTQYFGPGTRLTVL.

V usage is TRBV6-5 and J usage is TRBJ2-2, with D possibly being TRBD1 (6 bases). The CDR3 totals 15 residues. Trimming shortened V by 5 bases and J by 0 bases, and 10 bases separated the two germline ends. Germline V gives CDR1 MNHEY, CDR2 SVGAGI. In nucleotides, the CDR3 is TGTGCCAGCAGTCCCCGACAGGCGAACACCGGGGAGCTGTTTTTT. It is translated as CASSPRQANTGELFF.

CDR3 loop: CASSLQGAGEQFF. The CDR3 DNA reads TGTGCCAGCAGCCTACAGGGGGCAGGTGAGCAGTTCTTC. This rearrangement joins TRBV7-2 to TRBJ2-1; 9 nucleotides match TRBD1. V dropped 5 bases and J dropped 9; count of bases not matched to a gene: 5. The CDR3 length is 13 residues. Germline lookup yields CDR1 SGHTA and CDR2 FQGNSA.

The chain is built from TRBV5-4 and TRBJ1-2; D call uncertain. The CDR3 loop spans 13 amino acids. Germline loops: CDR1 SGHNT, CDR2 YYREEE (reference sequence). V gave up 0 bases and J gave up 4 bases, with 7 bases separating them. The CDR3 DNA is TGTGCCAGCAGCTTGGACTACTCCTATGGCTACACCTTC. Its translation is CASSLDYSYGYTF. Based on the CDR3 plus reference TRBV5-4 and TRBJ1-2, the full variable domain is ETGVTQSPTHLIKTRGQQVTLRCSSQSGHNTVSWYQQALGQGPQFIFQYYREEENGRGNFPPRFSGLQFPNYSSELNVNALELDDSALYLCASSLDYSYGYTFGSGTRLTVV.

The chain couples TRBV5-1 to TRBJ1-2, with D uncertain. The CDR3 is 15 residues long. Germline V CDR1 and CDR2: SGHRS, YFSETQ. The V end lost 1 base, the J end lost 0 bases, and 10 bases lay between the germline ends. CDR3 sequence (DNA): TGCGCCAGCAGCTTGTCTTCCGTAACTAACTATGGCTACACCTTC. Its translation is CASSLSSVTNYGYTF.

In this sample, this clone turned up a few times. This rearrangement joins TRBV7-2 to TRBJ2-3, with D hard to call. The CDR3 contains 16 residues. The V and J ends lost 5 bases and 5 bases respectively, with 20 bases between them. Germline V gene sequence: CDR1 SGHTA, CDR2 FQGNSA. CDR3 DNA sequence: TGTGCCAGCAGCGCCACTCCTTGGGTCTCGGGAGATACGCAGTATTTT. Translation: CASSATPWVSGDTQYF.

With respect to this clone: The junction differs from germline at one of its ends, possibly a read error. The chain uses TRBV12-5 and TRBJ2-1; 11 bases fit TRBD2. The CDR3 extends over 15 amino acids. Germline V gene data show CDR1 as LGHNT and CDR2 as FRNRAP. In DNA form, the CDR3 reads TGTGCTAGTGGCTTGGGACTAGCGGATTACAATGAGCAGTTCTTC. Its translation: CASGLGLADYNEQFF.

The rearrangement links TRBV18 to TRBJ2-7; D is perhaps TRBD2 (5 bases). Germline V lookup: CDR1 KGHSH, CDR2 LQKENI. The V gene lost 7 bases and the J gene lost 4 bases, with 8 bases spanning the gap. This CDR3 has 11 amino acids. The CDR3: CASYREYEQYV. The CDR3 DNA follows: TGTGCCAGCTACCGGGAATACGAGCAGTACGTC.

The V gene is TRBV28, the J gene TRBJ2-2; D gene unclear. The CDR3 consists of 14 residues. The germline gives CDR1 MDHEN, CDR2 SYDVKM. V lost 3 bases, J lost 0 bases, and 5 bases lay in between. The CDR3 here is CASSFSTNTGELFF. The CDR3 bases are TGTGCCAGCAGTTTTTCCACGAACACCGGGGAGCTGTTTTTT.

CDR3 coding DNA: TGTGCCATCAGTGAGTCGGTCGCGGGGGTAGCCAAAAACATTCAGTACTTC. This sequence encodes CAISESVAGVAKNIQYF. This chain links TRBV10-3 with TRBJ2-4, with 7 nucleotides matching TRBD2. Trimming removed 0 bases from V and 0 bases from J; junction bases left unmatched: 5. Germline loops: CDR1 ENHRY, CDR2 SYGVKD. This CDR3 comprises 17 residues.

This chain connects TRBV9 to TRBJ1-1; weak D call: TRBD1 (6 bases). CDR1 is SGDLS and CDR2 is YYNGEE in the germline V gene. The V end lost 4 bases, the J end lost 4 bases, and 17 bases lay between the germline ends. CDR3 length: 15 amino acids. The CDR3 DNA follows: TGTGCCAGCAGCAAAGCGGGGGGGCGCGGCACTGAAGCTTTCTTT. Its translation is CASSKAGGRGTEAFF. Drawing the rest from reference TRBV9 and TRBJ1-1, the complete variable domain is DSGVTQTPKHLITATGQRVTLRCSPRSGDLSVYWYQQSLDQGLQFLIQYYNGEERAKGNILERFSAQQFPDLHSELNLSSLELGDSALYFCASSKAGGRGTEAFFGQGTRLTVV.

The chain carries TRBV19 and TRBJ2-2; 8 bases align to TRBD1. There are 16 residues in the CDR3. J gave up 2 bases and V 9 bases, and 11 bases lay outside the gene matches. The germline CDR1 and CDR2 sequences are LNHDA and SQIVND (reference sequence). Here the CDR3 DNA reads TGTGCCAGCCGGCCTGCGGGACAGGTCAACACCGGGGAGCTGTTTTTT. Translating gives CASRPAGQVNTGELFF.

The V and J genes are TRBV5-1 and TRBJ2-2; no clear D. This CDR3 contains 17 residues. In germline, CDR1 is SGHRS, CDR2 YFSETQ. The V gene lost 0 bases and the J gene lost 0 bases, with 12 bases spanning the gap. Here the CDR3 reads CASSLGVTVPNTGELFF. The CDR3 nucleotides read TGCGCCAGCAGCTTGGGGGTTACAGTTCCGAACACCGGGGAGCTGTTTTTT.

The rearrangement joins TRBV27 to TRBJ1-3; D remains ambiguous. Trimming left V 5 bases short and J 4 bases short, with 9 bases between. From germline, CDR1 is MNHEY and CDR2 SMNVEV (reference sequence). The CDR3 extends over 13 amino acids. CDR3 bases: TGTGCCAGCAGTCAATTACAGGGAAACACCATATATTTT. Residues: CASSQLQGNTIYF.